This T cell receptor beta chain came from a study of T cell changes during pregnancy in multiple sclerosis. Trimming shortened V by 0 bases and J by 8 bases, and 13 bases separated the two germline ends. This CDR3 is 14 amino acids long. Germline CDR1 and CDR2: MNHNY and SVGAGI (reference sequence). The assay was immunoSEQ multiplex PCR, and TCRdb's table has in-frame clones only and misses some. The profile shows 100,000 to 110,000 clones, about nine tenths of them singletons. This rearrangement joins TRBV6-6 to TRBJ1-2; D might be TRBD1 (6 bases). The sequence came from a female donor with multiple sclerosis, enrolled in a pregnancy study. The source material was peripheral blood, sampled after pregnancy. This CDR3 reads CASSYSSRDTGYTF. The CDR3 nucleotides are TGTGCCAGCAGTTACTCCAGCAGGGACACCGGCTACACCTTC.